The 22 T cell receptor beta chains given below trace back to one sample, sequenced in a study of cytotoxic CD8 clonotypes in ibrutinib-treated CLL. Clones were read by immunoSEQ multiplex PCR, and TCRdb kept only the in-frame ones, dropping some. The repertoire holds 160,000 or so clones, with about four fifths as singletons. This sample comprised PBMCs, obtained after 12 months of ibrutinib treatment. The receptors derive from a human donor with chronic lymphocytic leukemia.

The chain joins TRBV15 to TRBJ1-5; D gene unclear. Germline assignment: CDR1 LNHNV and CDR2 YYDKDF (reference sequence). Trimming removed 1 base at V and 8 bases at J, with 15 bases between. The CDR3 length is 15 residues. This CDR3 is CATSRAKGIQEPQHF. The CDR3 DNA follows: TGTGCCACCAGCAGAGCCAAGGGAATTCAGGAGCCCCAGCATTTT.

In its sample, this clone was seen a few times. The chain couples TRBV2 to TRBJ1-1; D not certain. Trimming removed 11 bases at V and 1 base at J, with 8 bases between. This CDR3 region has 11 residues. CDR1 SNHLY and CDR2 FYNNEI come from the germline V gene. CDR3 sequence (DNA): TGTGCCGGAAAAGAGAACACTGAAGCTTTCTTT. Translated, it gives CAGKENTEAFF.

V gene TRBV28 combines with J gene TRBJ2-7; D possibly corresponds to TRBD1 (5 bases). Trimming left V 10 bases short and J 4 bases short, with 23 bases between. The CDR3 has 15 residues. From germline, CDR1 is MDHEN and CDR2 SYDVKM. DNA of the CDR3: TGTGCCACCCTGGACAAGTCCCCTTTCCCATACGAGCAGTACTTC. Protein product: CATLDKSPFPYEQYF.

The chain recombines TRBV5-6 with TRBJ1-2; D possibly corresponds to TRBD1 (6 bases). The CDR3 has 11 residues. V lost 0 bases and J lost 14, with 11 bases in between. Germline CDR1 reads SGHDT; CDR2 reads YYEEEE. The CDR3 nucleotides are TGTGCCAGCAGCTTGGACCGGGACACTACCTTC. Protein: CASSLDRDTTF.

V and J are TRBV10-2 and TRBJ2-2; 9 bases line up with TRBD1. Losses at the gene ends were 8 bases for V and 4 bases for J; bases not matched to a gene: 8. Germline V gene sequence: CDR1 WSHSY, CDR2 SAAADI. This CDR3 is built from 15 residues. The CDR3: CASSFETGGTGELFF. The CDR3 DNA sequence: TGCGCCAGCTCATTTGAGACAGGGGGCACCGGGGAGCTGTTTTTT.

This clone has just a few counts. The V call is TRBV19, the J call TRBJ1-2, with 7 bases identical to TRBD1. This CDR3 contains 13 residues. Looked up from germline, CDR1 is LNHDA and CDR2 is SQIVND (reference sequence). V trimming: 8 bases; J trimming: 8 bases; junction bases outside the gene matches: 11. CDR3 DNA: TGTGCCAGTTCCAACGAAAACAGGGGAGGCTACACCTTC. It is translated as CASSNENRGGYTF. The whole variable domain, remainder taken from reference TRBV19 and TRBJ1-2, is DGGITQSPKYLFRKEGQNVTLSCEQNLNHDAMYWYRQDPGQGLRLIYYSQIVNDFQKGDIAEGYSVSREKKESFPLTVTSAQKNPTAFYLCASSNENRGGYTFGSGTRLTVV.

V usage is TRBV18 and J usage is TRBJ1-3; 7 bases are a match to TRBD1. Germline CDR1 and CDR2: KGHSH and LQKENI. The CDR3 is 16 amino acids. V lost 5 bases and J lost 0; bases outside the gene matches: 7. This chain's CDR3 is CASSTDRASSGNTIYF. In DNA, the CDR3 is TGTGCCAGCTCAACAGACAGGGCGAGCTCTGGAAACACCATATATTTT.

The chain couples TRBV7-2 to TRBJ2-4, with D uncertain. V lost 3 bases and J 2 bases, leaving 8 bases between the germline ends. Germline loops: CDR1 SGHTA, CDR2 FQGNSA. The length of the CDR3 is 14 residues. CDR3 residues: CASSLDGPKNIQYF. The CDR3 DNA reads TGTGCCAGCAGCTTGGACGGGCCCAAAAACATTCAGTACTTC.

This clone has at least ten counts. V gene TRBV19 combines with J gene TRBJ2-7; 10 positions match TRBD1. CDR1 is LNHDA, CDR2 SQIVND, per germline (reference sequence). V was clipped by 9 bases and J by 5 bases; unmatched bases: 16. The CDR3 consists of 16 residues. The CDR3 DNA is TGTGCCAGCTCCGGGACAGGGGCCTCCCAGCGCAACGAGCAGTACTTC. This gives the protein CASSGTGASQRNEQYF.

The chain couples TRBV7-2 to TRBJ1-1; D not certain. Germline CDR1 and CDR2: SGHTA and FQGNSA. V shed 2 bases and J shed 2 bases, with 9 bases lying between them. The CDR3 sequence is 14 residues long. DNA for the CDR3: TGTGCCAGCAGCTTATTGGGTCCCAACACTGAAGCTTTCTTT. This translates into CASSLLGPNTEAFF.

The V gene is TRBV5-4, the J gene TRBJ2-3; 9 bases line up with TRBD2. CDR1 is SGHNT and CDR2 is YYREEE in the germline V gene (reference sequence). Trimming cost V 1 base and J 2 bases; bases outside gene matches: 5. This CDR3 spans 16 amino acids. CDR3 bases: TGTGCCAGCAGCTTGACTAGCGGGCTTTACACAGATACGCAGTATTTT. Its translation: CASSLTSGLYTDTQYF. The whole variable domain, remainder taken from reference TRBV5-4 and TRBJ2-3, is ETGVTQSPTHLIKTRGQQVTLRCSSQSGHNTVSWYQQALGQGPQFIFQYYREEENGRGNFPPRFSGLQFPNYSSELNVNALELDDSALYLCASSLTSGLYTDTQYFGPGTRLTVL.

The chain employs TRBV5-6 and TRBJ2-2, with D possibly matching TRBD2 (5 bases). Germline CDR1 and CDR2: SGHDT and YYEEEE. The V and J ends lost 1 base and 5 bases respectively, with 9 bases between them. The CDR3 is 14 residues long. Written as DNA, the CDR3 is TGTGCCAGCAGCTTGCCAGGACTGACCGGGGAGCTGTTTTTT. Translation gives CASSLPGLTGELFF.

The CDR3 region is CASSLDANTEAFF. CDR3 nucleotides: TGTGCCAGCAGCTTAGACGCGAACACTGAAGCTTTCTTT. This sequence joins TRBV7-9 and TRBJ1-1, with no clear D. The CDR3 loop spans 13 amino acids. Germline CDR1 SEHNR, CDR2 FQNEAQ (reference sequence). V was trimmed by 1 base and J by 1 base, leaving 4 bases between them.

The chain carries TRBV7-3 and TRBJ2-6, with a weak D call TRBD1 (6 bases). The CDR3 contains 18 residues. V was clipped by 5 bases and J by 0 bases, with 17 bases between them. Germline CDR1 SGHTA, CDR2 FQGTGA. In DNA, the CDR3 is TGTGCCAGCAGCCCCCCAGGGGCAGGGAGCTCTGGGGCCAACGTCCTGACTTTC. This translates into CASSPPGAGSSGANVLTF.

This chain links TRBV20-1 with TRBJ2-5; possible D gene TRBD1, 6 bases. CDR3 length equals 11 residues. Per germline, CDR1 DFQATT and CDR2 SNEGSKA (reference sequence). With 5 bases removed from V and 2 bases from J, the gap between germline ends came to 6 bases. Written as DNA, the CDR3 is TGCAGTGCTGACAGGCAAGAGACCCAGTACTTC. The encoded protein is CSADRQETQYF.

The rearrangement links TRBV6-5 to TRBJ2-7, with TRBD1 identical over 9 bases. Germline trimming cut 6 bases from V and 3 bases from J; bases unmatched to any gene: 9. Germline V lookup: CDR1 MNHEY, CDR2 SVGAGI. The CDR3 length is 15 residues. The CDR3 region has the DNA TGTGCCAGCAGCCGACGAGGACAGGGGATCTACGAGCAGTACTTC. Its protein product is CASSRRGQGIYEQYF.

This chain links TRBV28 with TRBJ1-2, with 10 nucleotides matching TRBD1. Germline V gives CDR1 MDHEN, CDR2 SYDVKM. With 2 bases clipped from V and 5 bases from J, the junction kept 11 bases outside the gene matches. This CDR3 spans 17 amino acids. For the CDR3, the DNA is TGTGCCAGCAGTTTAGGGGGACAGGGGAATAATTTTTATGGCTACACCTTC. This codes for CASSLGGQGNNFYGYTF.

V usage is TRBV7-3 and J usage is TRBJ2-3, with TRBD2 matching over 11 bases. The ends lost 1 base at V and 6 bases at J; junction bases unmatched: 3. Germline CDR1 reads SGHTA; CDR2 reads FQGTGA. This CDR3 is 15 amino acids long. DNA for the CDR3: TGTGCCAGCAGCTTAAGACTAGCGGGGTCGGATACGCAGTATTTT. It yields the protein CASSLRLAGSDTQYF.

The chain combines TRBV5-1 with TRBJ1-3; the D gene is possibly TRBD1 (6 bases). Germline V gene data show CDR1 as SGHRS and CDR2 as YFSETQ. The V and J ends lost 0 bases and 0 bases respectively, with 10 bases between them. CDR3 length: 16 residues. CDR3 coding DNA: TGCGCCAGCAGCTTGGGACAGGCTTTCTCTGGAAACACCATATATTTT. Translation: CASSLGQAFSGNTIYF.

This clone was observed a few times. The genes are TRBV10-3 and TRBJ2-7, with D perhaps TRBD1 (6 bases). Trimming stripped 4 bases from V and 6 bases from J, with 13 bases between. This CDR3 has 13 residues. Germline CDR1 is ENHRY and CDR2 is SYGVKD. In DNA, the CDR3 is TGTGCCATCAGTGGGGACATCGACTCCGAGCAGTACTTC. Amino acids: CAISGDIDSEQYF.

This chain joins TRBV5-1 and TRBJ2-1; 11 nucleotides agree with TRBD2. Germline-derived CDR1 and CDR2 are SGHRS and YFSETQ. V was pared by 1 base and J by 4 bases, with 13 bases of the junction left unmatched. The CDR3 loop spans 19 amino acids. This chain's CDR3 is CASSLNPPLAGGLYNEQFF. In nucleotides, the CDR3 is TGCGCCAGCAGCTTGAATCCTCCCTTAGCGGGGGGGTTATACAATGAGCAGTTCTTC.

The chain carries TRBV9 and TRBJ1-6; TRBD1 might be the D (5 bases). The germline V and J ends were trimmed by 3 bases and 13 bases, with 14 bases remaining between them. Germline V gene sequence: CDR1 SGDLS, CDR2 YYNGEE. This CDR3 has 13 amino acids. CDR3 bases: TGTGCCAGCAGCGGCCTAATGCAGGGTCCCCTCCACTTT. It yields the protein CASSGLMQGPLHF. Looking up the rest from reference TRBV9 and TRBJ1-6 gives the full variable domain: DSGVTQTPKHLITATGQRVTLRCSPRSGDLSVYWYQQSLDQGLQFLIQYYNGEERAKGNILERFSAQQFPDLHSELNLSSLELGDSALYFCASSGLMQGPLHFGNGTRLTVT.